The 21 T cell receptor beta chains in this list originate from one sample, sequenced in a study of blood T cells in healthy people across ages. With a J-beta primer mix and a sample-barcoded 5' primer, a second PCR ran 7 to 11 cycles. TCRdb independently ran MiXCR on the 5' RACE reads; one entry per CDR3 protein. Among about 1.4 million distinct CDR3 sequences listed, approximately 59% were seen once. Sequencing was performed on blood. Receptors originate from a man aged 18 to 29 in good health.

This clonotype was counted between two and nine times. The rearrangement uses TRBV5-1 and TRBJ2-1; D call uncertain. V shed 4 bases and J shed 0 bases, with 8 bases lying between them. Germline values: CDR1 SGHRS, CDR2 YFSETQ. The CDR3 runs to 14 residues. CDR3 DNA: TGCGCCAGCAGCGACCCTACCTCCTACAATGAGCAGTTCTTC. Amino acids: CASSDPTSYNEQFF.

The chain couples TRBV29-1 to TRBJ1-2; no reliable D call. Trimming stripped 7 bases from V and 6 bases from J, with 12 bases between. CDR1 is SQVTM and CDR2 is ANQGSEA in the germline V gene. The CDR3 has 11 amino acids. The DNA of the CDR3 is TGCAGCGCTAACGAAGTCGATGGCTACACCTTC. This codes for CSANEVDGYTF.

In the case of this clonotype: The germline gene is not matched at one end of the junction; a read error may be the cause. The genes are TRBV4-1 and TRBJ2-4, with D perhaps matching TRBD1 or TRBD2 (5 bases each). CDR1 and CDR2 (germline): MGHRA, YSYEKL. The CDR3 totals 17 residues. The CDR3, as DNA: TGCGCCAGCAGCCAAGGGTCTGTGAGGGTGGGGGAAAACATCCAGTACTTC. It yields the protein CASSQGSVRVGENIQYF.

This clonotype has just a few counts. The chain joins TRBV9 to TRBJ2-1; D is ambiguous. The germline V gene encodes CDR1 SGDLS and CDR2 YYNGEE. This CDR3 spans 14 amino acids. Trimming cost V 0 bases and J 0 bases, with 4 bases left between them. Here the CDR3 reads CASSVAVSYNEQFF. In DNA form, the CDR3 reads TGTGCCAGCAGCGTAGCGGTCTCCTACAATGAGCAGTTCTTC. Full variable domain (rest looked up from reference TRBV9 and TRBJ2-1): DSGVTQTPKHLITATGQRVTLRCSPRSGDLSVYWYQQSLDQGLQFLIQYYNGEERAKGNILERFSAQQFPDLHSELNLSSLELGDSALYFCASSVAVSYNEQFFGPGTRLTVL.

This rearrangement joins TRBV20-1 to TRBJ1-4, with TRBD1 matching 9 bases. Looked up from germline, CDR1 is DFQATT and CDR2 is SNEGSKA (reference sequence). The length of the CDR3 is 13 residues. CDR3 residues: CSARGDRAEKLFF. CDR3 nucleotide sequence: TGCAGCGCGCGAGGGGACAGGGCCGAAAAACTGTTTTTT.

The chain is built from TRBV7-2 and TRBJ2-1; the D gene is possibly TRBD2 (5 bases). The CDR3 extends over 15 amino acids. Trimming pared 7 bases from V and 5 bases from J, leaving 18 bases between. Germline-derived CDR1 and CDR2 are SGHTA and FQGNSA. CDR3 amino acids: CASNPQNGVNNEQFF. The CDR3 DNA reads TGTGCCAGCAACCCCCAGAACGGGGTAAACAATGAGCAGTTCTTC.

The genes are TRBV7-2 and TRBJ2-5; 11 bases align to TRBD2. The germline gives CDR1 SGHTA, CDR2 FQGNSA. This CDR3 is built from 16 residues. V trimming: 5 bases; J trimming: 10 bases; junction bases outside the gene matches: 15. The CDR3 sequence: CASSLTRLAGSGGQYF. The DNA for the CDR3 is TGTGCCAGCAGCCTTACCCGACTAGCGGGGTCGGGGGGCCAGTACTTC. Using reference TRBV7-2 and TRBJ2-5 for the parts outside the CDR3, the full variable domain is GAGVSQSPSNKVTEKGKDVELRCDPISGHTALYWYRQSLGQGLEFLIYFQGNSAPDKSGLPSDRFSAERTGGSVSTLTIQRTQQEDSAVYLCASSLTRLAGSGGQYFGPGTRLLVL.

V usage is TRBV6-5 and J usage is TRBJ2-7; 10 positions agree with TRBD2. J gave up 5 bases and V 4 bases, and 5 bases lay outside the gene matches. CDR1 is MNHEY, CDR2 SVGAGI, per germline. The CDR3 length is 14 residues. This CDR3 is CASSLAGGSNEQYF. CDR3 nucleotides: TGTGCCAGCAGTTTAGCGGGAGGTTCCAACGAGCAGTACTTC.

V and J are TRBV3-1 and TRBJ1-2; D might be TRBD1 (6 bases). V was shortened by 4 bases and J by 7 bases, with 25 bases between the two germline ends. This CDR3 spans 17 amino acids. The germline CDR1 and CDR2 sequences are LGHDT and YNNKEL (reference sequence). Here the CDR3 reads CASSLVVGTKREGGYTF. CDR3 in DNA: TGTGCCAGCAGCCTCGTGGTCGGGACAAAAAGAGAGGGTGGCTACACCTTC.

The rearrangement links TRBV10-3 to TRBJ2-7; 8 nucleotides line up with TRBD1. CDR1 ENHRY and CDR2 SYGVKD come from the germline V gene. Unmatched junction bases numbered 7, after V lost 3 bases and J lost 3 bases. This CDR3 is 15 amino acids long. CDR3 in DNA: TGTGCCATCAGTGAATACGGGACAGGTCACTACGAGCAGTACTTC. This sequence encodes CAISEYGTGHYEQYF.

The J gene is TRBJ2-5, the V gene TRBV27; either TRBD1 or TRBD2 may fit D (5 bases each). CDR1 and CDR2 from the germline V gene are MNHEY and SMNVEV (reference sequence). Trimming took off 3 bases at V and 4 bases at J, with 9 bases between the two ends. The CDR3 extends over 13 amino acids. DNA of the CDR3: TGTGCCAGCAGTTTCCGGGACGGAGAGACCCAGTACTTC. Its protein product is CASSFRDGETQYF.

The chain couples TRBV28 to TRBJ2-5; a weak D match, TRBD1 (5 bases). This CDR3 spans 15 amino acids. Trimming pared 1 base from V and 2 bases from J, leaving 11 bases between. CDR1 and CDR2 (germline): MDHEN, SYDVKM. The CDR3 sequence is CASSLFGQGQETQYF. As DNA, the CDR3 is TGTGCCAGCAGTTTATTCGGTCAGGGTCAAGAGACCCAGTACTTC.

The V and J genes are TRBV4-1 and TRBJ2-5, with TRBD2 matching 10 bases. The CDR3 contains 16 residues. V was clipped by 2 bases and J by 5 bases; unmatched bases: 8. Germline CDR1 is MGHRA and CDR2 is YSYEKL. The CDR3, as DNA: TGCGCCAGCAGCCAATATCCTAGCGGGGGCGGGGAGACCCAGTACTTC. This encodes CASSQYPSGGGETQYF.

The chain carries TRBV4-1 and TRBJ2-1; 9 positions match TRBD2. The V and J ends lost 0 bases and 2 bases, in that order; junction bases with no gene match: 11. The CDR3 contains 19 residues. Germline V gene data show CDR1 as MGHRA and CDR2 as YSYEKL. In DNA, the CDR3 is TGCGCCAGCAGCCAAGATGGGGGGCTAGCGGGAAACACCTACAATGAGCAGTTCTTC. Protein: CASSQDGGLAGNTYNEQFF.

This clonotype was observed a few times. The chain couples TRBV29-1 to TRBJ1-2; TRBD1 might be the D (6 bases). The ends were cut back, 4 bases at V and 1 base at J, with 16 bases in the middle. Germline CDR1 reads SQVTM; CDR2 reads ANQGSEA. The CDR3 spans 15 residues. In DNA, the CDR3 is TGCAGCGTTGCCGTAAACAGGGCTGGTAACTATGGCTACACCTTC. This sequence encodes CSVAVNRAGNYGYTF.

About this clonotype itself: A read error may produce the germline difference seen at one junction end. The chain couples TRBV6-1 to TRBJ2-3; 7 bases map to TRBD2. This CDR3 spans 16 amino acids. The germline V gene encodes CDR1 MNHNS and CDR2 SASEGT. The CDR3 loop is CASSEAFGGGMDTRYF. DNA of the CDR3: TGTGCCAGCAGTGAAGCTTTTGGCGGGGGAATGGATACGCGGTATTTT.

In DNA, the CDR3 is TGTGCCACCAGCGCCGCGGGGTACGCTGAAGCTTTCTTT. Amino acid sequence: CATSAAGYAEAFF. This sequence joins TRBV15 and TRBJ1-1; D is unclear. V shed 5 bases and J shed 6 bases, with 13 bases lying between them. The CDR3 sequence is 13 residues long. Germline CDR1 LNHNV, CDR2 YYDKDF (reference sequence).

This clonotype occurred once. The chain has TRBV5-1 and TRBJ1-1, with D uncertain. The germline gives CDR1 SGHRS, CDR2 YFSETQ. The CDR3 length is 14 residues. The ends were cut back, 7 bases at V and 4 bases at J, with 17 bases in the middle. DNA of the CDR3: TGCGCCAGCCGCTCTAGGGAGTGGGGCACTGAAGCTTTCTTT. Its protein product is CASRSREWGTEAFF.

V gene TRBV29-1 combines with J gene TRBJ2-1, with 10 bases fitting TRBD1. CDR1 and CDR2 (germline): SQVTM, ANQGSEA. V shed 2 bases and J 6 bases; nucleotides not matched to a gene: 4. The CDR3 runs 14 residues. CDR3 sequence reads: CSVETGQGINEQFF. As DNA, the CDR3 is TGCAGCGTTGAAACGGGACAGGGGATCAATGAGCAGTTCTTC.

The rearrangement links TRBV24-1 to TRBJ2-6; tentatively, D is TRBD2 (6 bases). V lost 3 bases, J lost 0 bases, and 14 bases lay in between. The CDR3 runs 18 residues. Germline CDR1 KGHDR, CDR2 SFDVKD. The CDR3: CATSDETRGISGANVLTF. The DNA of the CDR3 is TGTGCCACCAGTGATGAGACGCGGGGAATCTCTGGGGCCAACGTCCTGACTTTC.

The J gene is TRBJ2-5, the V gene TRBV20-1, with a possible D match to TRBD1 (6 bases). Germline values: CDR1 DFQATT, CDR2 SNEGSKA (reference sequence). The length of the CDR3 is 15 residues. The ends were cut back, 3 bases at V and 11 bases at J, with 25 bases in the middle. The CDR3 protein is CSARGARQVNQEQYF. In DNA form, the CDR3 reads TGCAGTGCTAGGGGGGCTAGACAGGTTAATCAGGAGCAGTACTTC.